The rows below give T cell receptor beta chains drawn from one sample of a study of blood T cell repertoires in COVID-19. The data were produced by immunoSEQ multiplex PCR, yet TCRdb's version contains in-frame clones alone and is incomplete. Of over 250,000 clones listed, more than 80% are singletons. Material: PBMCs or T cells enriched from blood (not recorded which). These receptors all come from a woman between 18 and 29 years old who had recovered from COVID-19. Each CDR3 is given with its conserved first and last residue. The D gene is left open where the match is weak. The size of a clone is reported for some rows only, either as once, few or many, or as a class for expanded clones.

D: .
size: .
V: TRBV5-8
J: TRBJ1-1
CDR3: CASSFLARSQGEAFF
DNA: TGTGCCAGCAGCTTTTTGGCCCGTAGTCAGGGTGAAGCTTTCTTT

D: .
size: .
V: TRBV3-1/TRBV3-2
J: TRBJ1-5
CDR3: CASSQGGEPQHF
DNA: TGTGCCAGCAGCCAAGGGGGAGAGCCCCAGCATTTT

D: TRBD1
size: few
V: TRBV12-3/TRBV12-4
J: TRBJ1-1
CDR3: CASRQGAGTEAFF
DNA: TGTGCCAGCAGACAGGGGGCAGGTACTGAAGCTTTCTTT

D: TRBD2
size: once
V: TRBV7-8
J: TRBJ2-5
CDR3: CASSSGGSGGYQETQYF
DNA: TGTGCCAGCAGCTCAGGAGGTAGCGGGGGGTACCAAGAGACCCAGTACTTC

D: TRBD2
size: .
V: TRBV3-1/TRBV3-2
J: TRBJ2-5
CDR3: CASSLSGGGLETQYF
DNA: TGTGCCAGCAGCCTCTCCGGGGGGGGCCTAGAGACCCAGTACTTC

D: TRBD1
size: .
V: TRBV5-1
J: TRBJ1-4
CDR3: CASSVRTGASNEKLFF
DNA: TGCGCCAGCAGCGTTAGGACAGGGGCGTCTAATGAAAAACTGTTTTTT

D: .
size: .
V: TRBV7-9
J: TRBJ1-4
CDR3: CASSPGRRATNEKLFF
DNA: TGTGCCAGCAGCCCGGGTAGACGCGCAACTAATGAAAAACTGTTTTTT

D: .
size: .
V: TRBV5-4
J: TRBJ2-3
CDR3: CASSDEVVGRDTQYF
DNA: TGTGCCAGCAGCGATGAGGTAGTGGGTAGAGATACGCAGTATTTT

D: .
size: .
V: TRBV5-1
J: TRBJ1-2
CDR3: CASSDPSLSKTGTGGYTF
DNA: TGCGCCAGCAGCGATCCTTCTCTCTCTAAAACAGGGACGGGGGGCTACACCTTC

D: TRBD2
size: .
V: TRBV7-8
J: TRBJ2-4
CDR3: CASSLVLAGGLNAKNIQYF
DNA: TGTGCCAGCAGCTTAGTACTAGCGGGGGGGCTCAACGCCAAAAACATTCAGTACTTC

D: .
size: .
V: TRBV3-1/TRBV3-2
J: TRBJ2-5
CDR3: CASSPEHTTQYF
DNA: TGTGCCAGCAGCCCCGAACACACGACCCAGTACTTC

D: TRBD1
size: .
V: TRBV19
J: TRBJ1-2
CDR3: CASSKDRDPGGYTF
DNA: TGTGCCAGTAGTAAGGACAGGGACCCGGGTGGCTACACCTTC

D: TRBD1
size: .
V: TRBV27
J: TRBJ1-2
CDR3: CASRGTGYYGYTF
DNA: TGTGCCAGCAGAGGGACAGGCTATTATGGCTACACCTTC

D: TRBD1
size: .
V: TRBV15
J: TRBJ1-2
CDR3: CATSRKGTGVQYGYTF
DNA: TGTGCCACCAGCAGAAAAGGGACAGGGGTCCAGTATGGCTACACCTTC

D: .
size: .
V: TRBV10-3
J: TRBJ2-6
CDR3: CAISEPTRAGANVLTF
DNA: TGTGCCATCAGTGAGCCTACGAGGGCTGGGGCCAACGTCCTGACTTTC

D: .
size: .
V: TRBV9
J: TRBJ1-1
CDR3: CASSSPPDTEAFF
DNA: TGTGCCAGCAGCTCCCCACCGGACACTGAAGCTTTCTTT

D: .
size: few
V: TRBV19
J: TRBJ1-2
CDR3: CASSIDATGGGYTF
DNA: TGTGCCAGTAGTATAGATGCCACAGGTGGCGGCTACACCTTC

D: .
size: .
V: TRBV5-1
J: TRBJ2-2
CDR3: CASSLGAANTGELFF
DNA: TGCGCCAGCAGCTTGGGCGCGGCGAACACCGGGGAGCTGTTTTTT

D: .
size: .
V: TRBV5-6
J: TRBJ1-1
CDR3: CASSFGEVSTEAFF
DNA: TGTGCCAGCAGCTTTGGGGAGGTGAGCACTGAAGCTTTCTTT

D: TRBD2
size: .
V: TRBV5-1
J: TRBJ2-3
CDR3: CASSSYSGGSSSTDTQYF
DNA: TGCGCCAGCAGCTCCTATAGCGGGGGGTCTTCTAGCACAGATACGCAGTATTTT

D: .
size: few
V: TRBV28
J: TRBJ1-4
CDR3: CATLSSGEKLFF
DNA: TGTGCCACCCTGTCGTCCGGTGAAAAACTGTTTTTT

D: .
size: .
V: TRBV19
J: TRBJ1-1
CDR3: CASSRHLTVMNTEAFF
DNA: TGTGCCAGTAGTCGGCATCTAACAGTTATGAACACTGAAGCTTTCTTT

D: TRBD2
size: .
V: TRBV28
J: TRBJ2-1
CDR3: CASSLGGGRRNEQFF
DNA: TGTGCCAGCAGTTTAGGCGGGGGACGGCGAAATGAGCAGTTCTTC

D: .
size: .
V: TRBV6-5
J: TRBJ2-2
CDR3: CASSYGTPSTGELFF
DNA: TGTGCCAGCAGTTACGGGACTCCCAGCACCGGGGAGCTGTTTTTT

D: .
size: .
V: TRBV28
J: TRBJ1-2
CDR3: CASSLPTGVKYGYTF
DNA: TGTGCCAGCAGTCTTCCGACAGGAGTCAAATATGGCTACACCTTC

D: TRBD1
size: .
V: TRBV2
J: TRBJ2-3
CDR3: CASSGDRGGTDTQYF
DNA: TGTGCCAGCAGTGGGGACAGGGGTGGCACAGATACGCAGTATTTT

D: .
size: .
V: TRBV7-8
J: TRBJ2-7
CDR3: CASSRAGTFSYEQYF
DNA: TGTGCCAGCAGTCGCGCCGGGACTTTTTCCTACGAGCAGTACTTC

D: .
size: few
V: TRBV5-1
J: TRBJ1-1
CDR3: CASSLQPGEGNTEAFF
DNA: TGCGCCAGCAGCTTGCAACCAGGGGAGGGGAACACTGAAGCTTTCTTT

D: .
size: .
V: TRBV5-8
J: TRBJ1-1
CDR3: CASSLDRYTEAFF
DNA: TGTGCCAGCAGCTTGGACAGGTACACTGAAGCTTTCTTT

D: .
size: .
V: TRBV9
J: TRBJ2-3
CDR3: CASSVVAIADTQYF
DNA: TGTGCCAGCAGCGTAGTTGCGATCGCAGATACGCAGTATTTT

D: .
size: .
V: TRBV27
J: TRBJ1-2
CDR3: CASSPSWGGYTF
DNA: TGTGCCAGCAGTCCCTCTTGGGGCGGCTACACCTTC

D: .
size: .
V: TRBV2
J: TRBJ1-1
CDR3: CASSESIRVGADTEAFF
DNA: TGTGCCAGCAGTGAATCCATCCGGGTAGGCGCAGACACTGAAGCTTTCTTT

D: TRBD1
size: .
V: TRBV5-1
J: TRBJ1-1
CDR3: CASSPAMGQVITEAFF
DNA: TGCGCCAGCAGCCCGGCCATGGGACAGGTTATCACTGAAGCTTTCTTT

D: .
size: once
V: TRBV10-3
J: TRBJ1-2
CDR3: CAMAFCLAFDHYGYTF
DNA: TGTGCCATGGCTTTTTGTCTAGCTTTTGACCACTATGGCTACACCTTC

D: .
size: .
V: TRBV13
J: TRBJ2-1
CDR3: CASSLSLIYNEQFF
DNA: TGTGCCAGCAGCTTGAGCCTGATTTACAATGAGCAGTTCTTC

D: TRBD1
size: .
V: TRBV6-5
J: TRBJ1-2
CDR3: CASTLRDRGLGYTF
DNA: TGTGCCAGCACCCTCCGGGACAGGGGTTTGGGCTACACCTTC

D: .
size: .
V: TRBV6-6
J: TRBJ2-7
CDR3: CASTNTGTGSKDF
DNA: TGTGCCAGCACAAACACTGGTACAGGGAGCAAGGACTTC

D: TRBD2
size: .
V: TRBV10-1
J: TRBJ2-3
CDR3: CASSEGVLAGGDTQYF
DNA: TGCGCCAGCAGTGAGGGGGTACTAGCGGGGGGAGATACGCAGTATTTT

D: .
size: .
V: TRBV19
J: TRBJ1-3
CDR3: CASSISSISGNTIYF
DNA: TGTGCCAGTAGTATCTCGTCTATCTCTGGAAACACCATATATTTT

D: .
size: .
V: TRBV5-1
J: TRBJ1-1
CDR3: CASSLSQGNTEAFF
DNA: TGCGCCAGCAGCTTGTCCCAGGGGAACACTGAAGCTTTCTTT

D: .
size: .
V: TRBV28
J: TRBJ1-4
CDR3: CASHSGATNEKLFF
DNA: TGTGCCAGTCATAGCGGAGCAACTAATGAAAAACTGTTTTTT

D: TRBD1
size: .
V: TRBV25-1
J: TRBJ1-1
CDR3: CASSEYFQGEHTEAFF
DNA: TGTGCCAGCAGTGAATATTTCCAGGGGGAACACACTGAAGCTTTCTTT

D: .
size: .
V: TRBV4-2
J: TRBJ1-5
CDR3: CASSQTAGDISNQPQHF
DNA: TGTGCCAGCAGCCAGACCGCTGGGGACATAAGCAATCAGCCCCAGCATTTT

D: .
size: .
V: TRBV11-2
J: TRBJ2-3
CDR3: CASSPSRGETDTQYF
DNA: TGTGCCAGCAGCCCCTCCCGGGGAGAAACAGATACGCAGTATTTT

D: TRBD1
size: .
V: TRBV5-8
J: TRBJ1-4
CDR3: CASSPGQGVANEKLFF
DNA: TGTGCCAGCAGCCCAGGACAGGGGGTGGCTAATGAAAAACTGTTTTTT

D: .
size: once
V: TRBV5-1
J: TRBJ2-1
CDR3: CASSGQYNEQFF
DNA: TGCGCCAGCAGCGGACAGTACAATGAGCAGTTCTTC

D: .
size: .
V: TRBV4-2
J: TRBJ1-2
CDR3: CASSQGTKTNYGYTF
DNA: TGTGCCAGCAGCCAAGGGACTAAAACTAACTATGGCTACACCTTC

D: TRBD1
size: .
V: TRBV5-1
J: TRBJ1-1
CDR3: CASSSGQGVTEAFF
DNA: TGCGCCAGCAGCTCGGGACAGGGGGTGACTGAAGCTTTCTTT

D: TRBD1
size: .
V: TRBV11-2
J: TRBJ1-4
CDR3: CASSLEPGTGRKLFF
DNA: TGTGCCAGCAGCTTAGAGCCCGGGACAGGGCGAAAACTGTTTTTT

D: TRBD2
size: .
V: TRBV5-1
J: TRBJ2-3
CDR3: CASSDGTSGSTDTQYF
DNA: TGCGCCAGCAGCGACGGGACTAGCGGCTCCACAGATACGCAGTATTTT

D: .
size: .
V: TRBV15
J: TRBJ1-2
CDR3: CATSTGSNYGYTF
DNA: TGTGCCACCAGCACAGGATCTAACTATGGCTACACCTTC

D: .
size: .
V: TRBV7-9
J: TRBJ2-3
CDR3: CASSLQFDTQYF
DNA: TGTGCCAGCAGCTTACAATTTGATACGCAGTATTTT

D: .
size: once
V: TRBV25-1
J: TRBJ1-2
CDR3: CASSAGVYGYTF
DNA: TGTGCCAGCAGTGCCGGAGTCTATGGCTACACCTTC

D: TRBD2
size: .
V: TRBV5-1
J: TRBJ2-1
CDR3: CASSFSGGADNEQFF
DNA: TGCGCCAGCAGCTTTAGCGGGGGGGCGGACAATGAGCAGTTCTTC

D: TRBD1
size: .
V: TRBV5-6
J: TRBJ1-5
CDR3: CASSSGTGVQPQHF
DNA: TGTGCCAGCAGCTCAGGGACAGGGGTTCAGCCCCAGCATTTT

D: .
size: .
V: TRBV9
J: TRBJ1-1
CDR3: CASSPSGGSTEAFF
DNA: TGTGCCAGCAGCCCTAGCGGGGGATCCACTGAAGCTTTCTTT